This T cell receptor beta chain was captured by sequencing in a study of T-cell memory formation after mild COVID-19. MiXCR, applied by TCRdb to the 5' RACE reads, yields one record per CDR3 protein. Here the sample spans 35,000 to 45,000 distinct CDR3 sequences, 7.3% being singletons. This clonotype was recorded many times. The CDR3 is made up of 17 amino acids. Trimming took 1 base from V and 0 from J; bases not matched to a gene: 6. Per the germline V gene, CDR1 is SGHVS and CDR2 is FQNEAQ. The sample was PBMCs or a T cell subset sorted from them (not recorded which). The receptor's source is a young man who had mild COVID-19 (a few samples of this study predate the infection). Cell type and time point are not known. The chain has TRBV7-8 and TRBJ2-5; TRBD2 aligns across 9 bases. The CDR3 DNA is TGTGCCAGCAGCTTAGTTGCTAGCGGGATGGACCAAGAGACCCAGTACTTC. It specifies CASSLVASGMDQETQYF. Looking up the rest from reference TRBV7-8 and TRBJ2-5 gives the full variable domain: GAGVSQSPRYKVAKRGQDVALRCDPISGHVSLFWYQQALGQGPEFLTYFQNEAQLDKSGLPSDRFFAERPEGSVSTLKIQRTQQEDSAVYLCASSLVASGMDQETQYFGPGTRLLVL.